This paragraph reports one TCR beta chain. Its target is unknown. These data belong to a study of a mutant IDH1 vaccine in newly diagnosed glioma. Turning to the study itself: The study started vaccination 4-6 weeks after radiotherapy alone, or with temozolomide cycles. Treated individuals were around 62% male and roughly 38% female, averaging roughly 39 years of age.

As to time point: week 23, last vaccination. Each dose of the vaccine consisted of 300 ug of mutant IDH1 20-mer peptide, with topical imiquimod. Using immunoSEQ multiplex PCR, the repertoire was profiled, and TCRdb retains in-frame clones only, with some absent. The data hold almost 85,000 clones, with approximately 85% observed a single time. The V segment lost 0 bases and the J segment 0 bases; nucleotides outside the gene matches: 25. The CDR3 has 23 residues. CDR1 and CDR2 from the germline V gene are SGDLS and YYNGEE. The J gene is TRBJ2-7, the V gene TRBV9, with TRBD2 identical over 9 bases. The source of this sequence is a man in his thirties or forties with glioma. Some clones in this sample may be carry-over from other donors' samples. This specimen was PBMCs, taken from a glioma patient whose treatment included an IDH1 peptide vaccine. CDR3 in amino acids: CASSVEGWRAGGELHRSSYEQYF. The CDR3 DNA is TGTGCCAGCAGCGTAGAGGGTTGGCGAGCGGGAGGTGAACTTCACAGGAGCTCCTACGAGCAGTACTTC.